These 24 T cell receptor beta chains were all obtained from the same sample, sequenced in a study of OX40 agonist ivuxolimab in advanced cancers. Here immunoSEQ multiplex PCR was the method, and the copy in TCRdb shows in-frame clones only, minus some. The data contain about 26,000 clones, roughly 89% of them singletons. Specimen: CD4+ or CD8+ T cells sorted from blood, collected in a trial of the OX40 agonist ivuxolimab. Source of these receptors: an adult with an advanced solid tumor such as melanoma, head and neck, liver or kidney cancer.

The CDR3 protein is CASSLLGQYYNEQFF. The CDR3 nucleotides read TGTGCCAGCAGTTTACTGGGACAGTACTACAATGAGCAGTTCTTC. The V gene is TRBV27, the J gene TRBJ2-1, with 7 nucleotides matching TRBD1. The V gene's germline CDR1 is MNHEY and CDR2 SMNVEV (reference sequence). The CDR3 runs 15 residues. V lost 2 bases to trimming and J lost 3 bases; unmatched junction nucleotides: 4.

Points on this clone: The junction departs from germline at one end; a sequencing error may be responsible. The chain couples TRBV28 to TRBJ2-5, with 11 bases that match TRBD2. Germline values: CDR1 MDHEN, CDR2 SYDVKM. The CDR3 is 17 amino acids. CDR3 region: CASSLWTSGVSQEIQYF. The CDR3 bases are TGTGCCAGCAGTTTATGGACTAGCGGGGTTTCACAAGAGATCCAGTACTTC. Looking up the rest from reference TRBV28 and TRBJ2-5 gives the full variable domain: DVKVTQSSRYLVKRTGEKVFLECVQDMDHENMFWYRQDPGLGLRLIYFSYDVKMKEKGDIPEGYSVSREKKERFSLILESASTNQTSMYLCASSLWTSGVSQEIQYFGPGTRLLVL.

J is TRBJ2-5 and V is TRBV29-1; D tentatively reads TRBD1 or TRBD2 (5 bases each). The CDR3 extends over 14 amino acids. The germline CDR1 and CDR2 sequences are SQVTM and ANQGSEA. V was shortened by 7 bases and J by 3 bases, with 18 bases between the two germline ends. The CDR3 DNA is TGCAGCGCCTCCGGGACGGCGCTCGAAGAGACCCAGTACTTC. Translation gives CSASGTALEETQYF.

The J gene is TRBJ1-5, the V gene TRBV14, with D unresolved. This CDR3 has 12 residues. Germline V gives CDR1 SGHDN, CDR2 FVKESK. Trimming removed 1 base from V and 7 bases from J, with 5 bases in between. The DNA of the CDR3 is TGTGCCAGCAGCCAAGGAGGGCAGCCCCAGCATTTT. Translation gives CASSQGGQPQHF.

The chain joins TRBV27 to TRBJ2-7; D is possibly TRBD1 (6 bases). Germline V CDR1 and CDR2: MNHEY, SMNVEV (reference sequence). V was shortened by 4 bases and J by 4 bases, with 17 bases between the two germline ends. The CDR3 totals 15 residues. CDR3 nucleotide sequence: TGTGCCAGCAGTTCCCGTACAGGGTTTAGGTACGAGCAGTACTTC. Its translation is CASSSRTGFRYEQYF.

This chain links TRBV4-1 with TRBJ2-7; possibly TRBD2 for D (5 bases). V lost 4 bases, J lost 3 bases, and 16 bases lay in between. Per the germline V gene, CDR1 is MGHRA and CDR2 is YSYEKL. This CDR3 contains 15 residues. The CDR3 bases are TGCGCCAGCAGCCGGCAAACGGACGGGATCTACGAGCAGTACTTC. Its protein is CASSRQTDGIYEQYF.

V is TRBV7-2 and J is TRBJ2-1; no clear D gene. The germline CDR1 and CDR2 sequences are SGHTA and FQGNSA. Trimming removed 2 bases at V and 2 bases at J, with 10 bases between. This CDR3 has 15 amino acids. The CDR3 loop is CASSLPVEPYNEQFF. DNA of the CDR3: TGTGCCAGCAGCTTACCGGTGGAGCCCTACAATGAGCAGTTCTTC.

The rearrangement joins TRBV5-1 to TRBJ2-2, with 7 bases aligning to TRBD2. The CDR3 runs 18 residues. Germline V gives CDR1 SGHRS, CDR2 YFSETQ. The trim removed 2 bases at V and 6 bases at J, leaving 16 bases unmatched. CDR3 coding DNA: TGCGCCAGCAGCTTCGGGCCTAGCGGAGTAAGAGTCGCCGGGGAGCTGTTTTTT. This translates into CASSFGPSGVRVAGELFF.

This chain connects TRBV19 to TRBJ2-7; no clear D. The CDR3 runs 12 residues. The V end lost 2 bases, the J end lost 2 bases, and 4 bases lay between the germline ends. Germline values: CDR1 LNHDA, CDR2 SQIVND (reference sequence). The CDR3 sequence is CASSISPYEQYF. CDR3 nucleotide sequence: TGTGCCAGTAGTATATCCCCCTACGAGCAGTACTTC.

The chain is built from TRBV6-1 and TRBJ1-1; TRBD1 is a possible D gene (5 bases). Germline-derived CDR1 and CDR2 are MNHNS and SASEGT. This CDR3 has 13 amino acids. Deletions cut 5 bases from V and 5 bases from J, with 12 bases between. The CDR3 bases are TGTGCCAGCAGTTCTACAGGTCGAACTGAAGCTTTCTTT. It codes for CASSSTGRTEAFF.

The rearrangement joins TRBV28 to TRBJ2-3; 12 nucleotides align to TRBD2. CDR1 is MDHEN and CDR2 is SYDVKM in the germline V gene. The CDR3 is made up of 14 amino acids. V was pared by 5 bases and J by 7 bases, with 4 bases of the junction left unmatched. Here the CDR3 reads CASSPSGRAHTQYF. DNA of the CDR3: TGTGCCAGCAGTCCTAGCGGGAGGGCACATACGCAGTATTTT.

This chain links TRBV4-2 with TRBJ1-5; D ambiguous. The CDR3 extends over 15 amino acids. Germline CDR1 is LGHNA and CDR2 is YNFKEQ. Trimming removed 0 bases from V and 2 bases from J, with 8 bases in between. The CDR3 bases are TGTGCCAGCAGCCAAGAATTTTTGGGCAATCAGCCCCAGCATTTT. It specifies CASSQEFLGNQPQHF.

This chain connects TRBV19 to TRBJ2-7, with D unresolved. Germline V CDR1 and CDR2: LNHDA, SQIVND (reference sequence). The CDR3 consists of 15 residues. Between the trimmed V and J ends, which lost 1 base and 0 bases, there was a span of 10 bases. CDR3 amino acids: CASSIVVSSSYEQYF. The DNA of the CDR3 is TGTGCCAGTAGTATAGTGGTGAGTAGCTCCTACGAGCAGTACTTC.

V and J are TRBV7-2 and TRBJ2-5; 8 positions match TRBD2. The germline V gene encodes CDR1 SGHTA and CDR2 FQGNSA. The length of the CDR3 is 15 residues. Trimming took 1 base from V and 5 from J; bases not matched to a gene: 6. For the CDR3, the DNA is TGTGCCAGCAGCTTAGAGGCTAGCGGGTGGGAGACCCAGTACTTC. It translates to CASSLEASGWETQYF.

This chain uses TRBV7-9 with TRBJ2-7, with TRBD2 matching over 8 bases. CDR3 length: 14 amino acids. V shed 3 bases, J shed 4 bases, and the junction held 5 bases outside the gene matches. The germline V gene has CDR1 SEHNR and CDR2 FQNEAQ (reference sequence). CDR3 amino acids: CASSFSLAGYEQYF. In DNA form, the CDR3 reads TGTGCCAGCAGCTTTTCTCTAGCGGGTTACGAGCAGTACTTC.

CDR3 nucleotides: TGCGCCACCCGGGGGGGTAATGAAAAACTGTTTTTT. Translated: CATRGGNEKLFF. The V and J genes are TRBV4-1 and TRBJ1-4, with a possible D match to TRBD1 (5 bases). V was cut by 10 bases and J by 4 bases, with 10 bases left in between. Per germline, CDR1 MGHRA and CDR2 YSYEKL. This CDR3 is built from 12 residues.

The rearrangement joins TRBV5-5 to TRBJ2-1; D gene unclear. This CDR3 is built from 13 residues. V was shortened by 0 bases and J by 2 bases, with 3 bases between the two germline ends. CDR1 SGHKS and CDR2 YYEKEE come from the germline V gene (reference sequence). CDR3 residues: CASSLGTYNEQFF. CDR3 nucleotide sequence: TGTGCCAGCAGCTTGGGGACCTACAATGAGCAGTTCTTC.

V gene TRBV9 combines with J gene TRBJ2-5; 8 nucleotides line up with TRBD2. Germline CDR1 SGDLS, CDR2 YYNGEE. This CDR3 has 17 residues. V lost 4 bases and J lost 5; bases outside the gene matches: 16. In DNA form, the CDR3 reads TGTGCCAGCAGCACAACTAGCGGCTTTTTAGGAGGCGAGACCCAGTACTTC. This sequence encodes CASSTTSGFLGGETQYF.

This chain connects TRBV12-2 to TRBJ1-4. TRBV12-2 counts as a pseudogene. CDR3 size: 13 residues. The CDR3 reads CASRCCHLEKLFF. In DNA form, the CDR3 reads TGTGCAAGTCGCTGCTGTCACTTAGAAAAACTGTTTTTT.

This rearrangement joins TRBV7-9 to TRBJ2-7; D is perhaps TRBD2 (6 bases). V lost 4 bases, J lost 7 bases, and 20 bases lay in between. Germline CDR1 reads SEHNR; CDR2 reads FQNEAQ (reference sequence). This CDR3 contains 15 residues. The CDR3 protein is CASSSPGLRSREQYF. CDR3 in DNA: TGTGCCAGCAGCTCGCCGGGACTCCGGTCTAGAGAGCAGTACTTC. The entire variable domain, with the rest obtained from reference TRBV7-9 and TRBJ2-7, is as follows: DTGVSQNPRHKITKRGQNVTFRCDPISEHNRLYWYRQTLGQGPEFLTYFQNEAQLEKSRLLSDRFSAERPKGSFSTLEIQRTEQGDSAMYLCASSSPGLRSREQYFGPGTRLTVT.

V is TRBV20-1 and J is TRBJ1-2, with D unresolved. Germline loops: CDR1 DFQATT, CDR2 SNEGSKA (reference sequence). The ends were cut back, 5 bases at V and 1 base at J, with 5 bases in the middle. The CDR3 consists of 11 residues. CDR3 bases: TGCAGTGCTCTTATTAACTATGGCTACACCTTC. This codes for CSALINYGYTF.

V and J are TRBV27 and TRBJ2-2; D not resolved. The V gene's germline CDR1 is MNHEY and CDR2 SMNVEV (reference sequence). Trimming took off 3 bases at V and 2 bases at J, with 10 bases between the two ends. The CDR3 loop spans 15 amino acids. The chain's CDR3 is CASSFWQQNTGELFF. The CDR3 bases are TGTGCCAGCAGTTTCTGGCAGCAAAACACCGGGGAGCTGTTTTTT.

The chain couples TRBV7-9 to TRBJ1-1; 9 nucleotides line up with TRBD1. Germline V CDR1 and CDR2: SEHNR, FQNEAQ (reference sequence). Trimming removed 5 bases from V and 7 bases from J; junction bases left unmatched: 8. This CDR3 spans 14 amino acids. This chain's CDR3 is CASSPGQGLSEAFF. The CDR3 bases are TGTGCCAGCAGCCCAGGACAGGGGTTGAGTGAAGCTTTCTTT.

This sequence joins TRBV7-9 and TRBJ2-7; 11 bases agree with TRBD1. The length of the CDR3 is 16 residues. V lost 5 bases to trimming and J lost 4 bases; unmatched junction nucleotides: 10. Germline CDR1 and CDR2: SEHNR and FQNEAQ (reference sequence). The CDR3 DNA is TGTGCCAGCAGCAGCGCCGGACAGGGGGCCTTTTACGAGCAGTACTTC. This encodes CASSSAGQGAFYEQYF.